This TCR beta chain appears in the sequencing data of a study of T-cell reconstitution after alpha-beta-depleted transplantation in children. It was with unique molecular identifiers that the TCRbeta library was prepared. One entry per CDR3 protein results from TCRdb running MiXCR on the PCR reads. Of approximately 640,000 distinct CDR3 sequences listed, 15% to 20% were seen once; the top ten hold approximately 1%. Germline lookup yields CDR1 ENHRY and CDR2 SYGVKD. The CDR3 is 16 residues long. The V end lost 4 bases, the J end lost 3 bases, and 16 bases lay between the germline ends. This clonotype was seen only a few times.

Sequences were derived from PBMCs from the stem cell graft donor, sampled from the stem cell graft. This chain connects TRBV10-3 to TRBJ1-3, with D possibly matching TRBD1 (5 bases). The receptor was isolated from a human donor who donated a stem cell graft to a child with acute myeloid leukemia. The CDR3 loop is CAISANRGDLGNTIYF. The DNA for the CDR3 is TGTGCCATCAGTGCAAACCGAGGGGACCTTGGAAACACCATATATTTT.